This is a list of T cell receptor beta chains from one sample in a study of metastatic and nonmetastatic thyroid tumors. TCRdb re-analyzed the PCR reads using MiXCR. The sample lists tens of thousands of clones, approximately 17% occurring once. Sample: blood. The receptors were gathered from a female donor with papillary thyroid cancer or a benign thyroid nodule (not recorded which). Some clones in this sample may be carry-over from other donors' samples. The CDR3 runs from the conserved cysteine through the conserved F or W. A D gene is named only where the DNA matches it firmly. Not all rows give a size; the values are once, few, many and, for expanded clones, a class.

clone size: many
CDR3 length: 19
V gene: TRBV15
D gene: TRBD2
J gene: TRBJ2-3
CDR3 DNA: TGTGCCACCAGCAGGGGCGGGACTAGCGGGATTGGGGGCACAGATACGCAGTATTTT
CDR3 protein: CATSRGGTSGIGGTDTQYF

clone size: many
CDR3 length: 18
V gene: TRBV18
D gene: NA
J gene: TRBJ1-1
CDR3 DNA: TGTGCCAGCTCACCCATACGAGGCCAGGGTATTAACCCCACTGAAGCTTTCTTT
CDR3 protein: CASSPIRGQGINPTEAFF

clone size: NA
CDR3 length: 17
V gene: TRBV4-2
D gene: NA
J gene: TRBJ1-5
CDR3 DNA: TGTGCCAGCAGCCTGATTCCGTTCTCAAGGTGCAATCAGCCCCAGCATTTT
CDR3 protein: CASSLIPFSRCNQPQHF

clone size: few
CDR3 length: 14
V gene: TRBV6-1
D gene: TRBD2
J gene: TRBJ2-1
CDR3 DNA: TGTGCCAGCGGTACGGCACTAGCGAACAGTGAGCAGTTCTTC
CDR3 protein: CASGTALANSEQFF

clone size: many
CDR3 length: 15
V gene: TRBV6-2/TRBV6-3
D gene: TRBD1
J gene: TRBJ2-6
CDR3 DNA: TGTGCCAGCAGTGACAGGGGGTCTGGGGCCAACGTCCTGACTTTC
CDR3 protein: CASSDRGSGANVLTF

clone size: NA
CDR3 length: 14
V gene: TRBV7-6
D gene: NA
J gene: TRBJ2-1
CDR3 DNA: TGTGCCAGCAGGCGGGCACCCGGGGGCAATGAGCAGTTCTTC
CDR3 protein: CASRRAPGGNEQFF

clone size: NA
CDR3 length: 15
V gene: TRBV14
D gene: TRBD2
J gene: TRBJ2-3
CDR3 DNA: TGTGCCAGCAGTGGGACTAGCGGGATGAGAGATACGCAGTATTTT
CDR3 protein: CASSGTSGMRDTQYF

clone size: many
CDR3 length: 14
V gene: TRBV28
D gene: NA
J gene: TRBJ1-5
CDR3 DNA: TGTGCCAGCAGTTTACTCGGGGGCCGTCAGCCCCAGCATTTT
CDR3 protein: CASSLLGGRQPQHF

clone size: few
CDR3 length: 14
V gene: TRBV6-1
D gene: NA
J gene: TRBJ1-1
CDR3 DNA: TGTGCCAGCAGCGGAAATGTGGGGGTCACTGAAGCTTTCTTT
CDR3 protein: CASSGNVGVTEAFF

clone size: many
CDR3 length: 13
V gene: TRBV20-1
D gene: NA
J gene: TRBJ2-7
CDR3 DNA: TGCAGTGCTAGATTACAGGGACTGTACGAGCAGTACTTC
CDR3 protein: CSARLQGLYEQYF

clone size: many
CDR3 length: 13
V gene: TRBV3-1
D gene: NA
J gene: TRBJ2-7
CDR3 DNA: TGTGCCAGCAGCCAACTGGGGGCGGTCGAGCAGTACTTC
CDR3 protein: CASSQLGAVEQYF

clone size: many
CDR3 length: 15
V gene: TRBV24-1
D gene: TRBD1
J gene: TRBJ1-5
CDR3 DNA: TGTGCCACCCGAGATTCCGGGCCAGGGGGTCAGCCCCAGCATTTT
CDR3 protein: CATRDSGPGGQPQHF